Described below is a single TCR beta chain sequence and its context. Its antigen is not known. Sequencing was performed with immunoSEQ multiplex PCR; in TCRdb, only in-frame clones are kept and a portion is missing. In the table there are some 1 million clones, about 70% of which are singletons. In germline, CDR1 is SGHRS, CDR2 YFSETQ. Trimming pared 4 bases from V and 5 bases from J, leaving 16 bases between. The CDR3 totals 14 residues. This record comes from a study of shared clonotypes between healthy human individuals. About the research overall: A donor's plate count was three for CD4 naive and three for CD4 memory; CD8 naive had two and CD8 memory one. Study-wide results and caveats: Unshared clonotypes carried lower generation probabilities than those common to all four donors.

This TCR was sampled from a man younger than 30 in good health. Material: memory CD4+ T cells sorted from blood. Subset: CD45RA-negative fraction. The genes are TRBV5-1 and TRBJ2-7; D unresolved. CDR3 in amino acids: CASSVDNRVHEQYF. The CDR3 bases are TGCGCCAGCAGCGTTGATAATCGGGTCCACGAGCAGTACTTC.